These T cell receptor beta chains were read from a single sample in a study of PD-1 blockade in classical Hodgkin lymphoma. TCRdb's copy holds only in-frame clones and misses some; the assay was immunoSEQ multiplex PCR. Among 75,000 to 100,000 clones, approximately 80% were seen once, and the ten largest hold 12%. The sample consisted of peripheral blood mononuclear cells (PBMCs), taken at baseline. These receptors were taken from a human donor with classical Hodgkin lymphoma. Both conserved end residues are trimmed from each CDR3. The order of the fields is clone size, V gene, J gene, CDR3 protein. The size field is filled for only some rows; it gives once, few, many or a size class.

NA	TRBV11-1	TRBJ2-1	ASSSPLTSGNSYNEQF
NA	TRBV5-8	TRBJ1-4	ASSLMEWTGMHEKLF
NA	TRBV18	TRBJ2-1	ASSPRRGTGFKEQF
NA	TRBV10-3	TRBJ2-7	AISELDRTYEQY
NA	TRBV7-9	TRBJ1-5	ASSLQGAQPQH
NA	TRBV5-1	TRBJ2-1	ASSSSGMHNEQF
NA	TRBV10-3	TRBJ2-3	AISPTAGGPADTQY
NA	TRBV18	TRBJ2-3	ASSPLGSTDTQY
few	TRBV5-1	TRBJ2-1	ASSLALSGYNEQF
NA	TRBV7-8	TRBJ2-7	ASSLEGRSSYEQY
few	TRBV13	TRBJ2-3	ASKESIAMDTQY
NA	TRBV10-3	TRBJ1-5	AISGSAEGQPQH
NA	TRBV5-4	TRBJ2-1	ASSPEGGSSYNEQF
NA	TRBV6-4	TRBJ2-5	ASPRPSKGGETQY
NA	TRBV5-1	TRBJ2-1	ATATSAPNNEQF
NA	TRBV5-1	TRBJ2-7	ASSFTQGAKEQY
NA	TRBV5-4	TRBJ2-3	ASSFPGGQTDTQY
once	TRBV6-4	TRBJ1-4	ASSERGEGGEKLF
once	TRBV11-2	TRBJ2-5	ASSRDIQETQY
NA	TRBV7-2	TRBJ2-1	ASSFSGSYNEQF
NA	TRBV7-2	TRBJ1-2	ASSLTPGYDGYT
NA	TRBV9	TRBJ2-1	ASSATSAPYNEQF
NA	TRBV5-1	TRBJ2-7	ASRLPPTRGRDEQY
once	TRBV28	TRBJ2-1	ASSLMAARPEQF
NA	TRBV19	TRBJ2-3	ASSRGQGPSTDTQY
NA	TRBV30	TRBJ1-1	AWSGAESGSNTEAF
few	TRBV2	TRBJ2-1	ASRHSGSGNEQF
NA	TRBV14	TRBJ1-1	ASSQEGEAF
NA	TRBV2	TRBJ2-5	ASRYTSGTQY
NA	TRBV7-8	TRBJ2-4	ASSPGASGSIRQY
once	TRBV5-1	TRBJ1-1	ARRGGGALNTEAF
NA	TRBV6-1	TRBJ2-1	ASSELGTGGIYNEQF
NA	TRBV28	TRBJ1-2	ASSSPDSGYGYT
NA	TRBV29-1	TRBJ2-5	SVEGQGRETQY
NA	TRBV11-2	TRBJ2-3	ASSLDYKRPQY
NA	TRBV19	TRBJ2-7	ASTPRGRDEQY
few	TRBV5-6	TRBJ2-7	ASSGGQGSYEQY
NA	TRBV10-3	TRBJ2-4	AIRADPKNIQY
NA	TRBV5-1	TRBJ1-5	ASSISGNQPQH
NA	TRBV2	TRBJ2-7	ASRDRTWGEQY
many	TRBV10-3	TRBJ2-5	AISDMGLADGETQY
once	TRBV28	TRBJ2-5	ASSPTSPDQWGTQY
NA	TRBV19	TRBJ2-3	ASSIEASADTQY
NA	TRBV2	TRBJ1-1	ASSERGGNTEAF